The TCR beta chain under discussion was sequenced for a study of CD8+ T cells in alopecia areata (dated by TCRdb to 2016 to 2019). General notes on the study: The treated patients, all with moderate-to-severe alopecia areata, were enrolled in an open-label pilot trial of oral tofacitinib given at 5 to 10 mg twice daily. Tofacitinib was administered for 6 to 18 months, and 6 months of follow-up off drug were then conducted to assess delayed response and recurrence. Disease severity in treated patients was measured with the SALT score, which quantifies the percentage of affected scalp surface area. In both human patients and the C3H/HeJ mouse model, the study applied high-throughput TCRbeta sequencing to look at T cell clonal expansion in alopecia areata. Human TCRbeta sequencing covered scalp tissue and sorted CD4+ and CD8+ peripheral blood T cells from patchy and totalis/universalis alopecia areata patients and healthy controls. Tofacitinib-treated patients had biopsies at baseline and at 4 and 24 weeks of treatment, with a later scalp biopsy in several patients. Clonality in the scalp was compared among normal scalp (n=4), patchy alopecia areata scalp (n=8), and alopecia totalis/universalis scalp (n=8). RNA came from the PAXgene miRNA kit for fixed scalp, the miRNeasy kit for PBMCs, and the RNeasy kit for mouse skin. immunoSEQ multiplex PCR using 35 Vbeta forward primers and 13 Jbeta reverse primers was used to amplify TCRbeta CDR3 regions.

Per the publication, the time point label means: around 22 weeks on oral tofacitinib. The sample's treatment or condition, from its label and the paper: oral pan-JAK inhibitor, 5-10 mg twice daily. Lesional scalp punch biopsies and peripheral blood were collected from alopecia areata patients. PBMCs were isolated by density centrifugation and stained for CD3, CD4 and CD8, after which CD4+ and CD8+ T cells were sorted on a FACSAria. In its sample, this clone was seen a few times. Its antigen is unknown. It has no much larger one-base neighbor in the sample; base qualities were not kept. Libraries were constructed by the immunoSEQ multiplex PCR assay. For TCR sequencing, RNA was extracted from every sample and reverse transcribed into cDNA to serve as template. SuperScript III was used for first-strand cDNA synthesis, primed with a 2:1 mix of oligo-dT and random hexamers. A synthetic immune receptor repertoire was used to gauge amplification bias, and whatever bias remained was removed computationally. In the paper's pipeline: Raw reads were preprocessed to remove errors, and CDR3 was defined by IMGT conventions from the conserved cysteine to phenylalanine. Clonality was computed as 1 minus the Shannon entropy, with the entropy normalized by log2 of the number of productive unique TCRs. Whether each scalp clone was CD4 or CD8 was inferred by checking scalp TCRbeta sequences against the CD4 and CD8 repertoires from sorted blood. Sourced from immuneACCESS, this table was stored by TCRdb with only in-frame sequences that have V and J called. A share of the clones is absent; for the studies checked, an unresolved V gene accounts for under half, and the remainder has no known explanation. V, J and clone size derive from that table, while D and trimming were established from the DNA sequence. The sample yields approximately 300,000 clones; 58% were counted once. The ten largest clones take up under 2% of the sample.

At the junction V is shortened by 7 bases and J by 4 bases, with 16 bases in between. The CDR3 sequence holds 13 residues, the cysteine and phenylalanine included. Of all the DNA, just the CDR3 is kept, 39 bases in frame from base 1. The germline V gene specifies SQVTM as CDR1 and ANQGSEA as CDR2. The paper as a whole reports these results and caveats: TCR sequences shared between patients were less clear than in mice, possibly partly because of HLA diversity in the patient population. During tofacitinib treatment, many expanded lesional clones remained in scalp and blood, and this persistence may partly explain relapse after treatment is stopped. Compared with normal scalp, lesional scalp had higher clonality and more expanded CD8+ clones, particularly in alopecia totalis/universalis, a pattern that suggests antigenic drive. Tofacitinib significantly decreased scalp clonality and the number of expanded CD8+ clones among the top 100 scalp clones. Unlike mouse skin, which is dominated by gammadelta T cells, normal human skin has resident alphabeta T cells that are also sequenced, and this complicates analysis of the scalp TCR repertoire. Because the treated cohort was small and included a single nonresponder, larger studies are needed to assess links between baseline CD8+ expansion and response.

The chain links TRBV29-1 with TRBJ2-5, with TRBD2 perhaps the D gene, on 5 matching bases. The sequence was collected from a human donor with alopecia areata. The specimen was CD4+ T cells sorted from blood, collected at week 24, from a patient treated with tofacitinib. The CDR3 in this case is CSARGAPVETQYF. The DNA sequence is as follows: TGCAGCGCCCGGGGAGCTCCGGTAGAGACCCAGTACTTC.